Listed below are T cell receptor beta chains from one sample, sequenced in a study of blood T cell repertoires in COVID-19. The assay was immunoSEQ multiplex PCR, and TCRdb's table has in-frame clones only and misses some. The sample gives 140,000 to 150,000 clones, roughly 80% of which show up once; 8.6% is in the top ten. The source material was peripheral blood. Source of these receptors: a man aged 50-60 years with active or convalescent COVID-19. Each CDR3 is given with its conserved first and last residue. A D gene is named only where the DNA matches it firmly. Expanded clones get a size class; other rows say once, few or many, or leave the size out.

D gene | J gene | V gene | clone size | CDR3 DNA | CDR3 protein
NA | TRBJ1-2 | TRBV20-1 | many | TGCAGTGCATCAGATGGCTACACCTTC | CSASDGYTF
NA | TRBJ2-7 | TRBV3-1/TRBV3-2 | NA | TGTGCCAGCAGCCAAGGTGGACACGGAACCTACGAGCAGTACTTC | CASSQGGHGTYEQYF
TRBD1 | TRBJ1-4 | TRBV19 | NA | TGTGCCAGTAGTTCCACAGGGGGCGGTGAAAAACTGTTTTTT | CASSSTGGGEKLFF
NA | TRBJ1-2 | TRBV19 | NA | TGTGCCAGTATCCCCTCACCAGGGGCAGGTGGCTACACCTTC | CASIPSPGAGGYTF
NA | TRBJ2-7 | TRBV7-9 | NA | TGTGCCAGCAGCTCTACAGGGCTTGGAATCGAGCAGTACTTC | CASSSTGLGIEQYF
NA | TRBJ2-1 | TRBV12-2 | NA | TGTGCAAGTCGCTTAGACGGTTATGAGCAGTTCTTC | CASRLDGYEQFF
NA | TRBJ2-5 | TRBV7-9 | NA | TGTGCCAGCAGCCGAGAGTTGGAGACCCAGTACTTC | CASSRELETQYF
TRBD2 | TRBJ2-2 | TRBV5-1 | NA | TGCGCCAGCAGCTTCGCTAGCGGTCAAGGGGAGCTGTTTTTT | CASSFASGQGELFF
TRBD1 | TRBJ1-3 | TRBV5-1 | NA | TGCGCCAGCAGCTCGACAGGGTTGGGTGAAAACACCATATATTTT | CASSSTGLGENTIYF
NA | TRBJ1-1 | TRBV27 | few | TGTGCCAGCAGGCTAGACAGGTTGAACACTGAAGCTTTCTTT | CASRLDRLNTEAFF
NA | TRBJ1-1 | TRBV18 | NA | TGTGCCAGCTCTCTGGGAGGGATGAGGGCTGAAGCTTTCTTT | CASSLGGMRAEAFF
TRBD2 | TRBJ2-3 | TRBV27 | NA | TGTGCCAGCACGAGGACTAGCGGTCTTTTCACAGATACGCAGTATTTT | CASTRTSGLFTDTQYF
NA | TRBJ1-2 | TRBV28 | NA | TGTGCCAGCAGAGCAGGGAACTATGGCTACACCTTC | CASRAGNYGYTF
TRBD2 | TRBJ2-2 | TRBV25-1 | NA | TGTGCCAGCAGTGGGCGGGAGGGGAACACCGGGGAGCTGTTTTTT | CASSGREGNTGELFF
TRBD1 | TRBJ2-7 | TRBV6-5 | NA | TGTGCCAGCAGCAGAGACAGGGGGCTCTACGAGCAGTACTTC | CASSRDRGLYEQYF
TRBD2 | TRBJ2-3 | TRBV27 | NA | TGTGCCAGCAGTTTAATCCCTAGCGGGGACCTGGTAGATACGCAGTATTTT | CASSLIPSGDLVDTQYF
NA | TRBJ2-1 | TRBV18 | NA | TGTGCCAGCTCAGCTACAGGGAGCTCCTACAATGAGCAGTTCTTC | CASSATGSSYNEQFF
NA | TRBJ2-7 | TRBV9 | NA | TGTGCCAGCAGCGTAGAAGGGGACACTCCCTACGAGCAGTACTTC | CASSVEGDTPYEQYF
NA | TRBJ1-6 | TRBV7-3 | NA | TGTGCCAGCAGCTTTAATAATTCACCCCTCCACTTT | CASSFNNSPLHF
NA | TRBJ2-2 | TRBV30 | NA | TGTGCCTGGAGTGAGCAGAGGACCGGGGAGCTGTTTTTT | CAWSEQRTGELFF
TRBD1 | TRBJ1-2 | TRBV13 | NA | TGTGCCAGCAGCTTAACAGGGGGTCCTAACTATGGCTACACCTTC | CASSLTGGPNYGYTF
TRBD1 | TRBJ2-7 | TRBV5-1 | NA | TGCGCCAGCAGCACCGGACAGGGGGTCTCCGAGCAGTACTTC | CASSTGQGVSEQYF
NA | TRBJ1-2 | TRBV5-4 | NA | TGTGCCAGCACTCCAACGGGAGCGCTTTTCACTAACTATGGCTACACCTTC | CASTPTGALFTNYGYTF
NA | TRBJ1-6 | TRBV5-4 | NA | TGTGCCAGCAGCTTGGGTAGCACTAATTCACCCCTCCACTTT | CASSLGSTNSPLHF
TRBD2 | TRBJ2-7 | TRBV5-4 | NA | TGTGCCAGCAGCTCGGGACTAGCAGCTTACGAGCAGTACTTC | CASSSGLAAYEQYF
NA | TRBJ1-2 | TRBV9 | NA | TGTGCCAGCAGCGTAGGAGGCCTTAACTATGGCTACACCTTC | CASSVGGLNYGYTF
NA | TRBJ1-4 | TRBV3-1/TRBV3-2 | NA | TGTGCCAGCAGCCACAATGCGGGGGCCAATGAAAAACTGTTTTTT | CASSHNAGANEKLFF
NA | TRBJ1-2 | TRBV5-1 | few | TGCGCCAGCAGCTTGCAACAGGGCCCTAACTATGGCTACACCTTC | CASSLQQGPNYGYTF
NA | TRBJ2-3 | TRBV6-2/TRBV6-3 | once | TGTGCCAGCAGTTCTAGACGACTCCCCAATACGCAGTATTTT | CASSSRRLPNTQYF
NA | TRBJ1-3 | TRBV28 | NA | TGTGCCAGCAGAGAAGGGGACTCTGGAAACACCATATATTTT | CASREGDSGNTIYF
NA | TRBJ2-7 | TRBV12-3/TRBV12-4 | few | TGTGCCAGCAGCTTGGGGGGGCCCTACGAGCAGTACTTC | CASSLGGPYEQYF
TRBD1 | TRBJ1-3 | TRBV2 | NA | TGTGCCAGCAGGACAGGGGCGAGCGGAAACACCATATATTTT | CASRTGASGNTIYF
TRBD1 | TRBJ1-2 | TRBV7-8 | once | TGTGCCAGCAGCCAAGGGACAGGAGTTAACTATGGCTACACCTTC | CASSQGTGVNYGYTF
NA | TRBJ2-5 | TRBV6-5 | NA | TGTGCCAGCAGTTACTCAGGGGCCGTAGAGACCCAGTACTTC | CASSYSGAVETQYF
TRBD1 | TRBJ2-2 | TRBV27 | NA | TGTGCCAGCATGAGACAGGGATACACCGGGGAGCTGTTTTTT | CASMRQGYTGELFF
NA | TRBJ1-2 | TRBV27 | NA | TGTGCCAGCAGTTCTCAGGGGAGTGGCTACACCTTC | CASSSQGSGYTF
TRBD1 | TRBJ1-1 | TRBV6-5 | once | TGTGCCAGCACTGCCGGGACAGCCCCGAACACTGAAGCTTTCTTT | CASTAGTAPNTEAFF
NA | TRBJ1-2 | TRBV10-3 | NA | TGTGCCATCACCCCGGGGGGACTTAACTATGGCTACACCTTC | CAITPGGLNYGYTF
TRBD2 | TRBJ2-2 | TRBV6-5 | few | TGTGCCAGCTGCCTAGCGGGAGGGCTGGCCGGGGAGCTGTTTTTT | CASCLAGGLAGELFF
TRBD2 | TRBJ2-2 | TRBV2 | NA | TGTGCCAGCAGGCCCACTAGCGCGAACACCGGGGAGCTGTTTTTT | CASRPTSANTGELFF
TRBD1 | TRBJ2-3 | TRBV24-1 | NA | TGTGCCACCAGTGATCCAGGGGGCGGCCACACAGATACGCAGTATTTT | CATSDPGGGHTDTQYF
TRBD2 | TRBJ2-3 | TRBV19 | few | TGTGCCAGTAGTATGGTAACTAGCGGGAGCACAGATACGCAGTATTTT | CASSMVTSGSTDTQYF
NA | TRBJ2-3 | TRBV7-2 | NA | TGTGCCAGCAGCCAGACGGGACTGAACACAGATACGCAGTATTTT | CASSQTGLNTDTQYF
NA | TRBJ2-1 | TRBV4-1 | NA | TGCGCCAGCAGCAAAGACCAGCGGGTTAGCTCCTACAATGAGCAGTTCTTC | CASSKDQRVSSYNEQFF
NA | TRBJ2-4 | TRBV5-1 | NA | TGCGCCAGCAGGTCCGACAGGCCAGGAGAAGGCAAAAACATTCAGTACTTC | CASRSDRPGEGKNIQYF
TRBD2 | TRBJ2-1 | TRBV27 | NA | TGTGCCAGCAGTTTAGGGGGGGAGGTGGAGCAGTTCTTC | CASSLGGEVEQFF
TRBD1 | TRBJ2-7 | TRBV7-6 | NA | TGTGCCAGCAGCTCCGGACAGGCTAGATCCTACGAGCAGTACTTC | CASSSGQARSYEQYF
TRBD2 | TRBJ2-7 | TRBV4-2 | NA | TGTGCCAGCAGCCAAGATCGAGAACAGGGCGGGGGGGAGCAGTACTTC | CASSQDREQGGGEQYF
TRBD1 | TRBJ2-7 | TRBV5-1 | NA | TGCGCCAGCAGCTTGGCACAGGGGGTCAACGAGCAGTACTTC | CASSLAQGVNEQYF